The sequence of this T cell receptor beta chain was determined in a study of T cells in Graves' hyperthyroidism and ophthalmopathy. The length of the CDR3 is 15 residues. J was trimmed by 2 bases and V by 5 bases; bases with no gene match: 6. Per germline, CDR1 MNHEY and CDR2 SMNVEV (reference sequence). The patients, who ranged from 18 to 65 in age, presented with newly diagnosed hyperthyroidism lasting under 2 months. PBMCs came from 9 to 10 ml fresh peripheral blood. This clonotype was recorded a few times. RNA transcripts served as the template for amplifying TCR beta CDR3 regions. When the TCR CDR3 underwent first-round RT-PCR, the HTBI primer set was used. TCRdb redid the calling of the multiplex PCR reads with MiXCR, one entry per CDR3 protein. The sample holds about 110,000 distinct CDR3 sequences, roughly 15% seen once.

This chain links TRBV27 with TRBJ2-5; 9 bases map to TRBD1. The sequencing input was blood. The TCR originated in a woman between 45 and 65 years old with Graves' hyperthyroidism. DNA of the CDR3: TGTGCCAGCAGTGCCGGGACAGGGCGGCAAGAGACCCAGTACTTC. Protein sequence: CASSAGTGRQETQYF.